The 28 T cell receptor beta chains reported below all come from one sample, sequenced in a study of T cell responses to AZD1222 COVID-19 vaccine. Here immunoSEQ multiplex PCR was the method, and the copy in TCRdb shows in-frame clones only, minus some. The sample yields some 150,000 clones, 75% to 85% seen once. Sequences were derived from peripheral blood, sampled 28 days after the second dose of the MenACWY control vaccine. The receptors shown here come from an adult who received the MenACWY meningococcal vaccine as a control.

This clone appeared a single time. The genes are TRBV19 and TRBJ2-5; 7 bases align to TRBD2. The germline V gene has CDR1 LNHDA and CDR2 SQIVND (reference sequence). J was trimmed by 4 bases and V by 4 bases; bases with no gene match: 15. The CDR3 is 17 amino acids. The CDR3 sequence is CASSKGLAGLLGETQYF. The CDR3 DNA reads TGTGCCAGTAGTAAGGGTCTTGCGGGACTATTAGGAGAGACCCAGTACTTC.

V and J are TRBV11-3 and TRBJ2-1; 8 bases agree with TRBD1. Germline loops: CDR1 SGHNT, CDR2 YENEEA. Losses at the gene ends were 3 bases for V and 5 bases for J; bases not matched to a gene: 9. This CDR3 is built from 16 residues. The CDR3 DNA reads TGTGCCAGCAGCTTCCCCACAGGGGGAGTCCACAATGAGCAGTTCTTC. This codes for CASSFPTGGVHNEQFF.

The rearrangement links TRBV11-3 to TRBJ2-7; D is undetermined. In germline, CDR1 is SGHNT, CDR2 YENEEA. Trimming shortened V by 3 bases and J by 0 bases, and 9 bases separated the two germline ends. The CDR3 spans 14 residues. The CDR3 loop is CASSFRISSYEQYF. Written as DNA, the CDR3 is TGTGCCAGCAGCTTCAGGATTTCCTCCTACGAGCAGTACTTC.

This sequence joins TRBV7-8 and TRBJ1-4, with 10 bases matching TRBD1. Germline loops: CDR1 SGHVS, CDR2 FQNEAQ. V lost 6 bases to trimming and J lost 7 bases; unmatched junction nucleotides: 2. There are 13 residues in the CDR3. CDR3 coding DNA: TGTGCCAGCAGGGGACAGGGGTTTGAAAAACTGTTTTTT. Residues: CASRGQGFEKLFF.

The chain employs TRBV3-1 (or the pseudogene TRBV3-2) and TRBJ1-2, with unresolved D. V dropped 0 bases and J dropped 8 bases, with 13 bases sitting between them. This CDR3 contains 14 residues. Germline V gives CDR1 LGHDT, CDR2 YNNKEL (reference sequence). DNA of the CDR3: TGTGCCAGCAGCCAAGATTGGGTTCCTATCGGCTACACCTTC. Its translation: CASSQDWVPIGYTF.

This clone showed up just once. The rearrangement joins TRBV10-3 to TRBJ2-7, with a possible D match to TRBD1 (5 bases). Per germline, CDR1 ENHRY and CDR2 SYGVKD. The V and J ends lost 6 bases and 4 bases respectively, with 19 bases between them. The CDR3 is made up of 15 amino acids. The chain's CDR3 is CAIRLPSSRDYEQYV. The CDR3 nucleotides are TGTGCCATCAGACTCCCGAGCAGCAGGGATTACGAGCAGTACGTC.

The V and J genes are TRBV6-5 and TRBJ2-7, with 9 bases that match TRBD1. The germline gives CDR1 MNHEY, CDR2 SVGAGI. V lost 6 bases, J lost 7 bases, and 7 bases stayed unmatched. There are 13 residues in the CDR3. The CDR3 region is CASSFTGGIEQYF. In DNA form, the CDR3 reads TGTGCCAGCAGCTTTACAGGGGGCATAGAGCAGTACTTC.

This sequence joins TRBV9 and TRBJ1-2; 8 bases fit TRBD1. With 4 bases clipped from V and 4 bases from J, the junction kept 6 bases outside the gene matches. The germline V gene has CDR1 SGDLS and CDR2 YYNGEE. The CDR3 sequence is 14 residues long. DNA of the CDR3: TGTGCCAGCAGCCCTCGGACAGGGACCTATGGCTACACCTTC. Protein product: CASSPRTGTYGYTF.

The DNA for the CDR3 is TGTGCCAGCAGCGCGACATCTGGGGCCAACGTCCTGACTTTC. This sequence encodes CASSATSGANVLTF. The genes are TRBV5-5 and TRBJ2-6; unclear D gene. This CDR3 comprises 14 residues. V dropped 4 bases and J dropped 1 base, with 6 bases sitting between them. Germline lookup yields CDR1 SGHKS and CDR2 YYEKEE (reference sequence).

CDR3 region: CASSNPTGPYQPQHF. In DNA, the CDR3 is TGTGCCAGTAGTAACCCGACAGGACCCTATCAGCCCCAGCATTTT. The V gene is TRBV19, the J gene TRBJ1-5; D may be TRBD1 (6 bases). Germline V gene sequence: CDR1 LNHDA, CDR2 SQIVND (reference sequence). V was shortened by 4 bases and J by 5 bases, with 15 bases between the two germline ends. CDR3 length: 15 amino acids. The full variable domain, rest sourced from reference TRBV19 and TRBJ1-5, is DGGITQSPKYLFRKEGQNVTLSCEQNLNHDAMYWYRQDPGQGLRLIYYSQIVNDFQKGDIAEGYSVSREKKESFPLTVTSAQKNPTAFYLCASSNPTGPYQPQHFGDGTRLSIL.

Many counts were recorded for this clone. The CDR3 nucleotides read TGTGCCAGCAGCTCGGGACAGGGGAAGAATCAGCCCCAGCATTTT. It encodes CASSSGQGKNQPQHF. V and J are TRBV5-5 and TRBJ1-5; 10 nucleotides align to TRBD1. The CDR3 length is 15 residues. Germline V lookup: CDR1 SGHKS, CDR2 YYEKEE (reference sequence). V shed 3 bases and J 4 bases; nucleotides not matched to a gene: 4.

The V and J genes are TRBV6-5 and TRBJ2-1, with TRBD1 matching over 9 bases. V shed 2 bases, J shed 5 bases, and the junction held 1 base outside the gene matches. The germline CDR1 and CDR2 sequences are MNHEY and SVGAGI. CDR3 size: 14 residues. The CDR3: CASSYGTGHNEQFF. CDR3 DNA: TGTGCCAGCAGTTACGGGACAGGGCACAATGAGCAGTTCTTC.

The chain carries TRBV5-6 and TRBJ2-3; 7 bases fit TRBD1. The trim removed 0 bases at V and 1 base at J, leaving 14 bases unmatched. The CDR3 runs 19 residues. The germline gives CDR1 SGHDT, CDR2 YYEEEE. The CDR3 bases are TGTGCCAGCAGCTTGGATTTCCCGTGGGCAGGGGGAGGCACAGATACGCAGTATTTT. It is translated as CASSLDFPWAGGGTDTQYF.

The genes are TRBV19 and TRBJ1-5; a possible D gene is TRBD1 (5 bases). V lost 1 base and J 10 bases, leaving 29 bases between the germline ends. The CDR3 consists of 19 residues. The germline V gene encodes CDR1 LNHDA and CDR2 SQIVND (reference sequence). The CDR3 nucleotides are TGTGCCAGTAGTATAGGGGTCTTGCGGGCCAGGGCACCTGGTAGACCCCAGCATTTT. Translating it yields CASSIGVLRARAPGRPQHF.

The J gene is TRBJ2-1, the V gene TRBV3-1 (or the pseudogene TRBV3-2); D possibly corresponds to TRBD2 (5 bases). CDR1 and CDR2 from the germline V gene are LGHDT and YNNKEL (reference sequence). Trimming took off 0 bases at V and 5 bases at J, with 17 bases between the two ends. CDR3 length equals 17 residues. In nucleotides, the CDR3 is TGTGCCAGCAGCCAAGAGTCCTGGTGGACGGGGAACAATGAGCAGTTCTTC. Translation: CASSQESWWTGNNEQFF.

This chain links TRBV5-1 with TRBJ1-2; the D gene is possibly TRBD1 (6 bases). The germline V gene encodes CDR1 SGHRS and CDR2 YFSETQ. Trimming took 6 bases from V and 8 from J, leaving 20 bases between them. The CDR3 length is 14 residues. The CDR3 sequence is CASTQPGTPVGYTF. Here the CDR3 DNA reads TGCGCCAGCACTCAACCCGGGACACCCGTAGGCTACACCTTC. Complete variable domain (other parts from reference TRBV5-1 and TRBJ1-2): KAGVTQTPRYLIKTRGQQVTLSCSPISGHRSVSWYQQTPGQGLQFLFEYFSETQRNKGNFPGRFSGRQFSNSRSEMNVSTLELGDSALYLCASTQPGTPVGYTFGSGTRLTVV.

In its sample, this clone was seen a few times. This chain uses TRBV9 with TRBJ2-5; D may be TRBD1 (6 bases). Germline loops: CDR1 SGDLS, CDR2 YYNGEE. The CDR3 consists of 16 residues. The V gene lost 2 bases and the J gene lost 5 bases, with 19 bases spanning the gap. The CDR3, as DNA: TGTGCCAGCAGCGTCACGAATGGCAGGGGTTATGAGACCCAGTACTTC. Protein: CASSVTNGRGYETQYF.

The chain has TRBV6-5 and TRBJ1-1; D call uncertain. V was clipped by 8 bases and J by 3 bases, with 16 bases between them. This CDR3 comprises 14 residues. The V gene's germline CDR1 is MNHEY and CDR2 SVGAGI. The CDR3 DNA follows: TGTGCCAGCTTCCTTTCCTCCCTTGACACTGAAGCTTTCTTT. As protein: CASFLSSLDTEAFF.

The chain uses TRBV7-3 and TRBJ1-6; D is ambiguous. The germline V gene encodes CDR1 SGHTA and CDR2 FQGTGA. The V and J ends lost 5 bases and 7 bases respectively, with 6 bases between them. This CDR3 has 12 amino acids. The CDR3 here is CASSRPNSPLHF. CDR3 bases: TGTGCCAGCAGCCGCCCCAATTCACCCCTCCACTTT. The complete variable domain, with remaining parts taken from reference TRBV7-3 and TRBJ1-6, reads GAGVSQTPSNKVTEKGKYVELRCDPISGHTALYWYRQSLGQGPEFLIYFQGTGAADDSGLPNDRFFAVRPEGSVSTLKIQRTERGDSAVYLCASSRPNSPLHFGNGTRLTVT.

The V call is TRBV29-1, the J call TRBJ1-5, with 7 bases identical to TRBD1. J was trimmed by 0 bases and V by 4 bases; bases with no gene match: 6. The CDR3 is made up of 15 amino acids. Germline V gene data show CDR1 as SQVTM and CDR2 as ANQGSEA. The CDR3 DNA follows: TGCAGCGTTGCCATCGGACAGGCTAGCAATCAGCCCCAGCATTTT. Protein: CSVAIGQASNQPQHF.

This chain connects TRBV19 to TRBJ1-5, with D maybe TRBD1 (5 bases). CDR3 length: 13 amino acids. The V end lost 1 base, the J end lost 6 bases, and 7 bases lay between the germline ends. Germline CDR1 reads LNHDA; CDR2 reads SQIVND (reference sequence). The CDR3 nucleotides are TGTGCCAGTAGTATAGGGGGCAGTCAGCCCCAGCATTTT. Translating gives CASSIGGSQPQHF.

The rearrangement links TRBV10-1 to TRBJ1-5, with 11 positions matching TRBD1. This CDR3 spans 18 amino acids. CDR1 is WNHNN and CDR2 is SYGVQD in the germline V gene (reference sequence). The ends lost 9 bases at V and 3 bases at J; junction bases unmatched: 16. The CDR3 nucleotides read TGCGCCAGAACGGAAAGGACAGGGGGCTTTAGGCCCAATCAGCCCCAGCATTTT. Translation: CARTERTGGFRPNQPQHF.

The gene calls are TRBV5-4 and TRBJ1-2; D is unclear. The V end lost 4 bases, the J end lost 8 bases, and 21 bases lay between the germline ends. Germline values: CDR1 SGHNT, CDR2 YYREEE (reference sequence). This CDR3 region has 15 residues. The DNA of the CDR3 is TGTGCCAGCAGCCCGGAGACTGCTAAATTGTCGGGCTACACCTTC. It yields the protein CASSPETAKLSGYTF.

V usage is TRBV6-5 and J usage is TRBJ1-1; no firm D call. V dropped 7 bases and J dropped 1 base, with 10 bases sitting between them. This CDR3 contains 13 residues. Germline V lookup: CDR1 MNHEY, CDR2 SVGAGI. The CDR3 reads CASKVEKNTEAFF. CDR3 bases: TGTGCCAGCAAAGTCGAGAAGAACACTGAAGCTTTCTTT.

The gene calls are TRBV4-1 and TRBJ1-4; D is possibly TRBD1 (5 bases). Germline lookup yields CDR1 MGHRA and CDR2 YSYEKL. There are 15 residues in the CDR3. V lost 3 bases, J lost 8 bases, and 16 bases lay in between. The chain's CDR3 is CASSHGRGKEEKLFF. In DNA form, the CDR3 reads TGCGCCAGCAGCCATGGGCGGGGGAAGGAGGAAAAACTGTTTTTT.

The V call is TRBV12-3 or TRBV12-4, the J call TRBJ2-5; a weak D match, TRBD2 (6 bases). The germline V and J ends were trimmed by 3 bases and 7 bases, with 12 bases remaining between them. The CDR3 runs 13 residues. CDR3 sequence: CASSFRVEGTQYF. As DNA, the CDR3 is TGTGCCAGCAGTTTTCGGGTGGAGGGGACCCAGTACTTC.

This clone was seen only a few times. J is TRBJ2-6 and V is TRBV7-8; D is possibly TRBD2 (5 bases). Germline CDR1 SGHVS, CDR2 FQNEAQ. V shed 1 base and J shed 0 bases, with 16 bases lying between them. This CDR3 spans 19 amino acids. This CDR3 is CASSLDTGIVTSGANVLTF. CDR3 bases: TGTGCCAGCAGCTTAGATACGGGAATCGTGACCTCTGGGGCCAACGTCCTGACTTTC.

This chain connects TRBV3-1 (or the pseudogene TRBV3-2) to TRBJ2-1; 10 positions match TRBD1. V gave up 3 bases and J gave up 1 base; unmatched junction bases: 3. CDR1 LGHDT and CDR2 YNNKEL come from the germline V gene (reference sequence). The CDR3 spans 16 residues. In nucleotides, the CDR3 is TGTGCCAGCAGCCAGGACAGGGGGTTATCCTACAATGAGCAGTTCTTC. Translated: CASSQDRGLSYNEQFF.